What follows are 17 T cell receptor beta chains derived from one specimen sequenced in a study of blood T cell repertoires in COVID-19. This table comes from immunoSEQ multiplex PCR, and its TCRdb copy is limited to in-frame clones, with some not included. The sample consists of 90,000 to 100,000 clones, approximately 72% of them appearing once. Material for sequencing was peripheral blood. The receptors stem from a man aged 65 to 85 with acute or convalescent COVID-19.

CDR3 sequence: CASSHEAGTSGVNEQFF. The CDR3, as DNA: TGTGCCAGCAGCCATGAGGCCGGGACTAGCGGGGTCAATGAGCAGTTCTTC. J is TRBJ2-1 and V is TRBV3-1 (or the pseudogene TRBV3-2); 13 bases are shared with TRBD2. This CDR3 comprises 17 residues. J gave up 6 bases and V 3 bases, and 8 bases lay outside the gene matches. Germline V gene data show CDR1 as LGHDT and CDR2 as YNNKEL (reference sequence).

The chain employs TRBV19 and TRBJ1-1; 11 bases match TRBD1. CDR1 is LNHDA, CDR2 SQIVND, per germline (reference sequence). Trimming took 6 bases from V and 4 from J; bases not matched to a gene: 4. The CDR3 is 14 residues long. Here the CDR3 reads CASSLGTGGTEAFF. The CDR3 DNA follows: TGTGCCAGTAGCCTCGGGACAGGGGGCACTGAAGCTTTCTTT. Looking up the rest from reference TRBV19 and TRBJ1-1 gives the full variable domain: DGGITQSPKYLFRKEGQNVTLSCEQNLNHDAMYWYRQDPGQGLRLIYYSQIVNDFQKGDIAEGYSVSREKKESFPLTVTSAQKNPTAFYLCASSLGTGGTEAFFGQGTRLTVV.

The chain is built from TRBV12-5 and TRBJ2-3; weak D call: TRBD1 (6 bases). Germline V gene data show CDR1 as LGHNT and CDR2 as FRNRAP. The length of the CDR3 is 13 residues. Trimming removed 2 bases at V and 11 bases at J, with 14 bases between. The CDR3 region is CASGLLMGAQQYF. CDR3 DNA sequence: TGTGCTAGTGGTTTGCTAATGGGGGCCCAGCAGTATTTT.

This rearrangement joins TRBV5-3 to TRBJ2-7; possible D gene TRBD2, 6 bases. TRBV5-3 is an ORF, and what it does is uncertain. The V gene lost 4 bases and the J gene lost 0 bases, with 14 bases spanning the gap. The CDR3 covers 15 residues. CDR3 loop: CARSPSGLNSYEQYF. CDR3 nucleotide sequence: TGTGCCAGAAGCCCCAGCGGGTTAAACTCCTACGAGCAGTACTTC.

The chain employs TRBV5-5 and TRBJ1-4, with a weak D call TRBD1 (5 bases). CDR1 and CDR2 (germline): SGHKS, YYEKEE (reference sequence). V lost 4 bases to trimming and J lost 0 bases, with 13 bases between them. The CDR3 spans 16 residues. CDR3 loop: CASSLGLGATNEKLFF. In DNA, the CDR3 is TGTGCCAGCAGCCTGGGACTAGGGGCAACTAATGAAAAACTGTTTTTT.

The V call is TRBV5-1, the J call TRBJ1-6; tentative D call: TRBD1 (6 bases). The CDR3 spans 15 residues. Germline loops: CDR1 SGHRS, CDR2 YFSETQ. With 4 bases removed from V and 1 base from J, the gap between germline ends came to 9 bases. CDR3 DNA: TGCGCCAGCAGCACCGGACAGTCCTATAATTCACCCCTCCACTTT. Residues: CASSTGQSYNSPLHF.

This chain links TRBV18 with TRBJ1-4; D possibly corresponds to TRBD1 (5 bases). V lost 6 bases and J 11 bases, leaving 19 bases between the germline ends. This CDR3 has 14 amino acids. Germline loops: CDR1 KGHSH, CDR2 LQKENI. This CDR3 is CASSRTPDKGKLFF. The CDR3, as DNA: TGTGCCAGCTCCCGAACGCCGGACAAGGGGAAACTGTTTTTT.

This rearrangement joins TRBV2 to TRBJ2-2; 11 bases match TRBD2. The CDR3 loop spans 24 amino acids. Germline CDR1 is SNHLY and CDR2 is FYNNEI. J was trimmed by 5 bases and V by 4 bases; bases with no gene match: 30. As DNA, the CDR3 is TGTGCCAGCAGTGTGGGCTGCTTGACTGCAGTCCAACTAACTAGCGGGAGCATGACCGGGGAGCTGTTTTTT. This translates into CASSVGCLTAVQLTSGSMTGELFF.

V is TRBV9 and J is TRBJ2-7; D is perhaps TRBD2 (5 bases). V was pared by 3 bases and J by 2 bases, with 21 bases between. This CDR3 contains 17 residues. Germline assignment: CDR1 SGDLS and CDR2 YYNGEE. The CDR3 region is CASSAPPMDSEPYEQYF. CDR3 nucleotides: TGTGCCAGCAGCGCACCCCCGATGGACTCCGAACCCTACGAGCAGTACTTC.

CDR3 DNA: TGCGCCAGCAGCCCCCAGGGGTTGTGGTCAGATACGCAGTATTTT. Its translation: CASSPQGLWSDTQYF. This sequence joins TRBV5-1 and TRBJ2-3; D may be TRBD1 (6 bases). CDR1 and CDR2 (germline): SGHRS, YFSETQ. CDR3 length: 15 amino acids. Deletions cut 4 bases from V and 4 bases from J, with 16 bases between.

The chain employs TRBV28 and TRBJ1-4; perhaps TRBD1 as D (5 bases). V was shortened by 6 bases and J by 8 bases, with 13 bases between the two germline ends. CDR3 size: 13 residues. Germline CDR1 MDHEN, CDR2 SYDVKM. The CDR3 is CASSQGFSEKLFF. The CDR3 nucleotides read TGTGCCAGCAGCCAGGGATTCTCCGAAAAACTGTTTTTT. Filled out from reference TRBV28 and TRBJ1-4, the complete variable domain reads DVKVTQSSRYLVKRTGEKVFLECVQDMDHENMFWYRQDPGLGLRLIYFSYDVKMKEKGDIPEGYSVSREKKERFSLILESASTNQTSMYLCASSQGFSEKLFFGSGTQLSVL.

This clone was seen a handful of times. This chain joins TRBV4-1 and TRBJ2-7, with TRBD2 matching 8 bases. This CDR3 is 17 amino acids long. After removal of 4 bases from V and 5 bases from J, the junction contained 16 bases not matched to a gene. CDR1 and CDR2 from the germline V gene are MGHRA and YSYEKL. CDR3 amino acids: CASSPTELAVILNEQYF. DNA for the CDR3: TGCGCCAGCAGCCCGACGGAACTAGCGGTTATCCTTAACGAGCAGTACTTC.

The V gene is TRBV7-3, the J gene TRBJ2-7; TRBD2 aligns across 7 bases. V trimming: 9 bases; J trimming: 2 bases; junction bases outside the gene matches: 7. Germline-derived CDR1 and CDR2 are SGHTA and FQGTGA. The CDR3 sequence is 13 residues long. The CDR3 loop is CASSPGLPYEQYF. CDR3 nucleotide sequence: TGTGCCAGTTCCCCGGGACTACCCTACGAGCAGTACTTC. Variable domain in full (rest from reference TRBV7-3 and TRBJ2-7): GAGVSQTPSNKVTEKGKYVELRCDPISGHTALYWYRQSLGQGPEFLIYFQGTGAADDSGLPNDRFFAVRPEGSVSTLKIQRTERGDSAVYLCASSPGLPYEQYFGPGTRLTVT.

The genes are TRBV23-1 and TRBJ2-5, with 7 positions matching TRBD1. TRBV23-1 is sorted into the ORF group, with uncertain function. This CDR3 region has 14 residues. J gave up 5 bases and V 7 bases, and 10 bases lay outside the gene matches. CDR3: CASTWTGPRETQYF. Here the CDR3 DNA reads TGCGCCAGCACTTGGACAGGTCCTCGGGAGACCCAGTACTTC.

This chain links TRBV6-2 or TRBV6-3 with TRBJ2-1; D is perhaps TRBD2 (6 bases). Germline V gene lookup returns CDR1 MNHEY and CDR2 SVGEGT. V was trimmed by 2 bases and J by 7 bases, leaving 9 bases between them. There are 13 residues in the CDR3. Here the CDR3 reads CASSYLGRNEQFF. CDR3 bases: TGTGCCAGCAGTTACCTCGGGAGAAATGAGCAGTTCTTC.

In this sample, this clone turned up once. This chain uses TRBV10-3 with TRBJ1-1; 9 nucleotides agree with TRBD1. This CDR3 spans 14 amino acids. CDR1 ENHRY and CDR2 SYGVKD come from the germline V gene. Trimming took 6 bases from V and 2 from J; bases not matched to a gene: 4. The CDR3 loop reads CAIRGQGLNTEAFF. DNA for the CDR3: TGTGCCATCAGGGGACAGGGCCTCAACACTGAAGCTTTCTTT.

The gene calls are TRBV28 and TRBJ2-4, with 13 bases lining up with TRBD2. V lost 5 bases to trimming and J lost 8 bases; unmatched junction nucleotides: 12. In germline, CDR1 is MDHEN, CDR2 SYDVKM. The length of the CDR3 is 17 residues. CDR3: CASSPLGLAGQNDIQYF. The DNA of the CDR3 is TGTGCCAGCAGTCCTCTGGGACTAGCGGGACAGAATGACATTCAGTACTTC.